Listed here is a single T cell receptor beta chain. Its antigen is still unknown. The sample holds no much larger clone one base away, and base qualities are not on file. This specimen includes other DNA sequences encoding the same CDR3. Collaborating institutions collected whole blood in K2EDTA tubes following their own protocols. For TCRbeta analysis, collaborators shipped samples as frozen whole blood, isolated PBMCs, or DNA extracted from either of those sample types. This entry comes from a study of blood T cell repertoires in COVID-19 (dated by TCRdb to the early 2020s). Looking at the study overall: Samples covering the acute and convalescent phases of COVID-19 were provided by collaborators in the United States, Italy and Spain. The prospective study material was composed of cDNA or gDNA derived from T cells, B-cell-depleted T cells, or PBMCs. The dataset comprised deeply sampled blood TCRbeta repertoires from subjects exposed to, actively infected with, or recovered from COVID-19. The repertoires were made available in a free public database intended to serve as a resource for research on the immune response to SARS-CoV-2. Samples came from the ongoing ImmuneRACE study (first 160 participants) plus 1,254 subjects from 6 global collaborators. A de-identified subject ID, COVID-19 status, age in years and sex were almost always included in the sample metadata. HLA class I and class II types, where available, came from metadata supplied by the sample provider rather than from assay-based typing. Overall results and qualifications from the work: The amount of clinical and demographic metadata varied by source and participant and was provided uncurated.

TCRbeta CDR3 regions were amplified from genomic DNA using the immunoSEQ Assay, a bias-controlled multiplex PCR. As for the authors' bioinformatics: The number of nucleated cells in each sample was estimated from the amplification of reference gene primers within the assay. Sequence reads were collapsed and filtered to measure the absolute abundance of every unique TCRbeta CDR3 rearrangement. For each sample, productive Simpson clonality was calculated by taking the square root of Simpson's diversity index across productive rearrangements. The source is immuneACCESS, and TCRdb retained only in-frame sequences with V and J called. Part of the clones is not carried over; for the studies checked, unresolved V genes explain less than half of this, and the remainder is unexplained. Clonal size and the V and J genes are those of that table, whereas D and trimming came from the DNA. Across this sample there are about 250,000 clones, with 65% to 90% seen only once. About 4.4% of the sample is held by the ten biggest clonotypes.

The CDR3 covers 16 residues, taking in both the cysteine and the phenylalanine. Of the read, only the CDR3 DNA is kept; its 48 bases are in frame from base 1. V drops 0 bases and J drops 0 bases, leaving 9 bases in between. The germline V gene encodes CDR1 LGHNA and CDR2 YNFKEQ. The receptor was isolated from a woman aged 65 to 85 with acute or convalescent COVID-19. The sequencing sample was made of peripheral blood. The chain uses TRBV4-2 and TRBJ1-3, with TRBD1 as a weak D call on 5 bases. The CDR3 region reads CASSQDRGSSGNTIYF. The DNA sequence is TGTGCCAGCAGCCAAGATCGGGGGTCCTCTGGAAACACCATATATTTT.